These 12 T cell receptor beta chains came from one sample sequenced in a study of T cell responses to AZD1222 COVID-19 vaccine. Method: immunoSEQ multiplex PCR; TCRdb's copy keeps in-frame clones and lacks some. The table lists 150,000 to 200,000 clones, roughly nine tenths of them singletons. Sequences were derived from peripheral blood, sampled on day 0 of AZD1222 vaccination. The origin of the receptors is an adult in good health.

The chain couples TRBV6-5 to TRBJ1-4; D possibly corresponds to TRBD1 (6 bases). Between the trimmed V and J ends, which lost 3 bases and 8 bases, there was a span of 16 bases. CDR1 and CDR2 from the germline V gene are MNHEY and SVGAGI. This CDR3 has 15 amino acids. DNA of the CDR3: TGTGCCAGCAGTTATAGCCGGGGGCACGGGGAAAAACTGTTTTTT. Translation gives CASSYSRGHGEKLFF.

This rearrangement joins TRBV5-4 to TRBJ2-5; no definite D call. In germline, CDR1 is SGHNT, CDR2 YYREEE (reference sequence). V was trimmed by 0 bases and J by 5 bases, leaving 14 bases between them. The CDR3 totals 15 residues. CDR3 in amino acids: CASSLVGVLVETQYF. The CDR3 DNA is TGTGCCAGCAGCTTGGTAGGCGTGTTGGTGGAGACCCAGTACTTC.

The CDR3: CASSLLTGSYNEQFF. CDR3 coding DNA: TGTGCCAGCAGCCTGCTGACAGGCTCCTACAATGAGCAGTTCTTC. V gene TRBV9 combines with J gene TRBJ2-1, with a possible D match to TRBD1 (6 bases). There are 15 residues in the CDR3. CDR1 and CDR2 from the germline V gene are SGDLS and YYNGEE. V was trimmed by 4 bases and J by 0 bases, leaving 11 bases between them.

The rearrangement links TRBV6-5 to TRBJ2-4, with TRBD1 matching over 8 bases. CDR1 and CDR2 from the germline V gene are MNHEY and SVGAGI. Germline trimming cut 8 bases from V and 9 bases from J; bases unmatched to any gene: 12. The CDR3 consists of 14 residues. DNA for the CDR3: TGTGCCAGCTCGGACAGGGCGGTTTTAGGCATTCAGTACTTC. Translated: CASSDRAVLGIQYF.

The chain couples TRBV18 to TRBJ2-3; 10 bases fit TRBD2. V shed 2 bases and J 0 bases; nucleotides not matched to a gene: 14. Germline CDR1 and CDR2: KGHSH and LQKENI. This CDR3 is 20 amino acids long. CDR3 sequence (DNA): TGTGCCAGCTCACCATGGGCTAGCGGGGGATTAAAGTATAGCACAGATACGCAGTATTTT. Translating it yields CASSPWASGGLKYSTDTQYF.

This chain joins TRBV3-1 (or the pseudogene TRBV3-2) and TRBJ2-3; tentative D call: TRBD2 (6 bases). This CDR3 has 14 residues. V gave up 1 base and J gave up 1 base, with 6 bases separating them. From germline, CDR1 is LGHDT and CDR2 YNNKEL (reference sequence). The CDR3 is CASSQAGGTDTQYF. The CDR3 nucleotides read TGTGCCAGCAGCCAAGCGGGGGGCACAGATACGCAGTATTTT.

In this sample, this clone turned up once. The V and J genes are TRBV5-5 and TRBJ2-6, with TRBD1 matching over 8 bases. Germline values: CDR1 SGHKS, CDR2 YYEKEE (reference sequence). After removal of 0 bases from V and 0 bases from J, the junction contained 8 bases not matched to a gene. The CDR3 totals 19 residues. The CDR3 DNA sequence: TGTGCCAGCAGCTTGGAGGCAGGGGGCCCTACCTCTGGGGCCAACGTCCTGACTTTC. Translating it yields CASSLEAGGPTSGANVLTF.

This chain uses TRBV4-2 with TRBJ1-2, with 12 bases lining up with TRBD1. The germline V gene encodes CDR1 LGHNA and CDR2 YNFKEQ. The CDR3 runs 17 residues. V gave up 4 bases and J gave up 4 bases; unmatched junction bases: 10. The CDR3: CASSLHKRGQGAYGYTF. The DNA of the CDR3 is TGTGCCAGCAGCCTACATAAGAGGGGACAGGGGGCCTATGGCTACACCTTC.

This clone was detected only once. J is TRBJ2-1 and V is TRBV4-2, with D tentatively TRBD2 (5 bases). The germline gives CDR1 LGHNA, CDR2 YNFKEQ. V was cut by 5 bases and J by 12 bases, with 14 bases left in between. The CDR3 has 12 amino acids. The CDR3 coding sequence is TGTGCCAGCAGCTCACTAGAGCCGGGGCAGTTCTTC. The encoded protein is CASSSLEPGQFF.

This clone was seen repeatedly, ten times or more. The chain has TRBV6-4 and TRBJ2-3; 7 nucleotides match TRBD1. The germline V gene has CDR1 MRHNA and CDR2 SNTAGT. The ends lost 2 bases at V and 1 base at J; junction bases unmatched: 0. CDR3 size: 14 residues. The CDR3 is CASSDGQGTDTQYF. The CDR3 region has the DNA TGTGCCAGCAGTGACGGACAGGGCACAGATACGCAGTATTTT.

The chain uses TRBV4-2 and TRBJ2-3; D is possibly TRBD2 (7 bases). V was shortened by 0 bases and J by 6 bases, with 13 bases between the two germline ends. Germline lookup yields CDR1 LGHNA and CDR2 YNFKEQ. There are 15 residues in the CDR3. The CDR3 reads CASSQEGGPMDTQYF. The CDR3 DNA reads TGTGCCAGCAGCCAAGAGGGGGGGCCGATGGATACGCAGTATTTT.

This clone showed up many times. The chain joins TRBV19 to TRBJ1-5, with D possibly being TRBD1 (6 bases). The CDR3 sequence is 13 residues long. The V gene lost 7 bases and the J gene lost 6 bases, with 13 bases spanning the gap. Germline loops: CDR1 LNHDA, CDR2 SQIVND (reference sequence). The CDR3 nucleotides are TGTGCCAGTAATGACGGGGGCTTTCAGCCCCAGCATTTT. As protein: CASNDGGFQPQHF.